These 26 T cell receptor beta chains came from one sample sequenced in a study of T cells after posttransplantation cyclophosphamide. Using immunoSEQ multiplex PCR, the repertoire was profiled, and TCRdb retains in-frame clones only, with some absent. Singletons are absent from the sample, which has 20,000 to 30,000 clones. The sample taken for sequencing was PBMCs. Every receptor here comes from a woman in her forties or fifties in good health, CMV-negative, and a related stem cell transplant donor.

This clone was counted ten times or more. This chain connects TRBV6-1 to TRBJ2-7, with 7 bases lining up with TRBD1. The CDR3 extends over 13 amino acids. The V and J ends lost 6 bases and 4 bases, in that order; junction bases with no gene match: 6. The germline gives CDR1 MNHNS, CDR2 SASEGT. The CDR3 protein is CASREQGLYEQYF. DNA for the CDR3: TGTGCCAGCAGGGAACAGGGGTTGTACGAGCAGTACTTC.

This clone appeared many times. The DNA of the CDR3 is TGCGCCAGCAGCGCTAGGCTAGCGGGAGTGATCTCCTACGAGCAGTACTTC. Amino acids: CASSARLAGVISYEQYF. The chain joins TRBV5-1 to TRBJ2-7; 10 bases line up with TRBD2. The CDR3 is 17 residues long. The trim removed 4 bases at V and 0 bases at J, leaving 10 bases unmatched. Germline CDR1 reads SGHRS; CDR2 reads YFSETQ.

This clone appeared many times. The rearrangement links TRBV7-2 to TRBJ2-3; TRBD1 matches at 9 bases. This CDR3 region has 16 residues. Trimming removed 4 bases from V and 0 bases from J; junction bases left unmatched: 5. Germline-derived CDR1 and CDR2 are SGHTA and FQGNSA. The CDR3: CASSSAGTGSTDTQYF. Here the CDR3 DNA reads TGTGCCAGCAGCTCGGCCGGGACAGGGAGCACAGATACGCAGTATTTT.

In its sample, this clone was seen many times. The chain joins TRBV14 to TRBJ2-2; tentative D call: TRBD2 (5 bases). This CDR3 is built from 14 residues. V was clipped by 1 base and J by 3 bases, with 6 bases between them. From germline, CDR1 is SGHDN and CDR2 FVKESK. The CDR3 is CASSQGGYTGELFF. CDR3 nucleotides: TGTGCCAGCAGCCAAGGAGGGTACACCGGGGAGCTGTTTTTT.

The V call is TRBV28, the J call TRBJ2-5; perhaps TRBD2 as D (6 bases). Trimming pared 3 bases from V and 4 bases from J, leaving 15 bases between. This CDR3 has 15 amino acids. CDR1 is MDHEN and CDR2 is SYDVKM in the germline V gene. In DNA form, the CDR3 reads TGTGCCAGCAGTTTCGGCGGGGAGCTGGGAGAGACCCAGTACTTC. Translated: CASSFGGELGETQYF.

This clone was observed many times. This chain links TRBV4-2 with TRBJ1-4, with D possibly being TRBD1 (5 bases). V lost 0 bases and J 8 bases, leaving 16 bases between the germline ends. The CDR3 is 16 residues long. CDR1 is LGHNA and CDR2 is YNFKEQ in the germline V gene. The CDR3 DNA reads TGTGCCAGCAGCCAAGATGGGACGGGGGTGGTCGAAAAACTGTTTTTT. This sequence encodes CASSQDGTGVVEKLFF.

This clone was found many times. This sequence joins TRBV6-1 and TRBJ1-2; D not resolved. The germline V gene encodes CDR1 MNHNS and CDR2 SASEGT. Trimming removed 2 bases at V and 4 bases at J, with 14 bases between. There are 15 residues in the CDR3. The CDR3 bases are TGTGCCAGCAGTGAATTGGCCGTACAGACCTATGGCTACACCTTC. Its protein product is CASSELAVQTYGYTF.

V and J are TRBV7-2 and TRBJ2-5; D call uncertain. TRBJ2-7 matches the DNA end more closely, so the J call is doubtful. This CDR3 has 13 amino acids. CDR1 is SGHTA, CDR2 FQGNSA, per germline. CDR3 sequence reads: CASSLVGGDEQYF. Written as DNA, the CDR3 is TGTGCCAGCAGCTTAGTCGGTGGAGACGAGCAGTACTTC.

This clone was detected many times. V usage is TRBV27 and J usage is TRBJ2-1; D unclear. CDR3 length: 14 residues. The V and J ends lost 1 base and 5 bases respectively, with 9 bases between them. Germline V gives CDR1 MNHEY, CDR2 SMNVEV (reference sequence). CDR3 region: CASSLWLSNNEQFF. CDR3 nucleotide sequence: TGTGCCAGCAGTTTATGGCTTTCCAACAATGAGCAGTTCTTC.

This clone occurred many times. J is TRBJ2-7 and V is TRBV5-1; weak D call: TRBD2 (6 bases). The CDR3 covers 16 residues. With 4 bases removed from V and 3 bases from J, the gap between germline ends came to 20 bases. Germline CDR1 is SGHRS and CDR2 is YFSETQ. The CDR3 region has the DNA TGCGCCAGCAGCCCGGTAGGAGCGGGTTTCGACTACGAGCAGTACTTC. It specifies CASSPVGAGFDYEQYF.

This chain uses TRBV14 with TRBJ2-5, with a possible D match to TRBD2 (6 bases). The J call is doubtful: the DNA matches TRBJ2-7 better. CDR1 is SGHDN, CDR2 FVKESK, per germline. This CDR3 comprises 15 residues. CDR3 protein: CASSQGRGPPHEQYF. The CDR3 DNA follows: TGTGCCAGCAGCCAAGGGAGGGGTCCCCCACACGAGCAGTACTTC.

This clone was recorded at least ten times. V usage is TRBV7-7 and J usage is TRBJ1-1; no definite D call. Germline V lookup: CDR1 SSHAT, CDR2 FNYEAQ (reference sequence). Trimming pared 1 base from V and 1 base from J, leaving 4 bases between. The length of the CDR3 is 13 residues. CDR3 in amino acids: CASSLGQNTEAFF. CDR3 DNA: TGTGCCAGCAGCTTAGGGCAGAACACTGAAGCTTTCTTT.

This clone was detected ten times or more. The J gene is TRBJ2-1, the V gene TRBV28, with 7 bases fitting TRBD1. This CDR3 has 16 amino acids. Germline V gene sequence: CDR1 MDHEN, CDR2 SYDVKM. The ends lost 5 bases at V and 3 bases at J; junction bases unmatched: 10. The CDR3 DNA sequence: TGTGCCAGCAGTCCTCTCACGACAGGGCTCTACAATGAGCAGTTCTTC. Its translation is CASSPLTTGLYNEQFF.

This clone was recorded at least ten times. This CDR3 reads CASSLGGRDHEQFF. CDR3 DNA sequence: TGTGCCAGCAGCTTAGGTGGCAGGGATCATGAGCAGTTCTTC. This chain links TRBV7-7 with TRBJ2-1; a weak D match, TRBD1 (5 bases). The CDR3 loop spans 14 amino acids. Trimming shortened V by 1 base and J by 8 bases, and 12 bases separated the two germline ends. From germline, CDR1 is SSHAT and CDR2 FNYEAQ (reference sequence).

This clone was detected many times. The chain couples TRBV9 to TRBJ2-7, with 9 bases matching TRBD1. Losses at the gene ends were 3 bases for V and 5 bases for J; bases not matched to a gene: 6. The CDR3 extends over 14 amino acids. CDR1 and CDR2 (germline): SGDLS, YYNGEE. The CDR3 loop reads CASSAHRGQDEQYF. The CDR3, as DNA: TGTGCCAGCAGCGCTCACAGGGGGCAGGACGAGCAGTACTTC.

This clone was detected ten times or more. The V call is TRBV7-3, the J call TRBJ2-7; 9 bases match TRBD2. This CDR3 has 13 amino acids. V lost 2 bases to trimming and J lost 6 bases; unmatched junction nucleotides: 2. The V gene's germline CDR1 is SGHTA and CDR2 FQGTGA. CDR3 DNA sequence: TGTGCCAGCAGCTTAGCGGGGGGGCGCGAGCAGTACTTC. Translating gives CASSLAGGREQYF.

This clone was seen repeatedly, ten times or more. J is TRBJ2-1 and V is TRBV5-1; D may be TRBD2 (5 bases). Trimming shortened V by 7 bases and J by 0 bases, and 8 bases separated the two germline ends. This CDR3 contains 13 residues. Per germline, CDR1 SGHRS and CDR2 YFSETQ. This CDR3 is CASSRDSYNEQFF. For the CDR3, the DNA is TGCGCCAGCTCCCGGGACTCCTACAATGAGCAGTTCTTC.

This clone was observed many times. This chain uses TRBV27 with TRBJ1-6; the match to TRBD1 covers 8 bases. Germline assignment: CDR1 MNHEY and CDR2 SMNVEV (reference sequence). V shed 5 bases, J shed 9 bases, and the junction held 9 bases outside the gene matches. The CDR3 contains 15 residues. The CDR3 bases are TGTGCCAGCAGTCGGACAGGGCGGCCACTTTCACCCCTCCACTTT. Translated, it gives CASSRTGRPLSPLHF.

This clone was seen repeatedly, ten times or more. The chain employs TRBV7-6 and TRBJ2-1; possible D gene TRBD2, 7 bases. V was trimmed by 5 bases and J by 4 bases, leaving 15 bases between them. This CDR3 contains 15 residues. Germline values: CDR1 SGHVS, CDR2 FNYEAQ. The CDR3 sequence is CASSPWGGHYNEQFF. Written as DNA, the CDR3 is TGTGCCAGCAGCCCTTGGGGGGGCCATTACAATGAGCAGTTCTTC.

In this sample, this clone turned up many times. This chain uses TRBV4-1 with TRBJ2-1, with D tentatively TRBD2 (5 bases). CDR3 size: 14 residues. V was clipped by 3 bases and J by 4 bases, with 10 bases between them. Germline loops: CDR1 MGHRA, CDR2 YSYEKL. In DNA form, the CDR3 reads TGCGCCAGCAGCCACCGGGGAAAATACAATGAGCAGTTCTTC. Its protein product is CASSHRGKYNEQFF.

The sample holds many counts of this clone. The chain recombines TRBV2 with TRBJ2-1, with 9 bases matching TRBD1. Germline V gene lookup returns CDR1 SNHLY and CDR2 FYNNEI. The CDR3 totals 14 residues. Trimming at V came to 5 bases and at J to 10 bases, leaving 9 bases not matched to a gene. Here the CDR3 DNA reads TGTGCCAGCAGTAAGACACAGGGGGCGAGGGAGCAGTTCTTC. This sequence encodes CASSKTQGAREQFF.

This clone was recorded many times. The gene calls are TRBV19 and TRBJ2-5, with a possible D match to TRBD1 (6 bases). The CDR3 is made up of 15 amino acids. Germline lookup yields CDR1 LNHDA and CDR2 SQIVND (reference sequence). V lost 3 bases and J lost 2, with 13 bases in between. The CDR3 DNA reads TGTGCCAGTAGTATGCCCCGACAGGCTCAAGAGACCCAGTACTTC. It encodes CASSMPRQAQETQYF.

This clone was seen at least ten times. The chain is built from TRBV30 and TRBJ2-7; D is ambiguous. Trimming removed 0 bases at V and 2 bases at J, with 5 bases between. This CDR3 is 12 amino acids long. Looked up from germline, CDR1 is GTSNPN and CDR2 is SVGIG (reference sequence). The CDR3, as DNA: TGTGCCTGGAGTGTGGGCCCCTACGAGCAGTACTTC. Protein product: CAWSVGPYEQYF.

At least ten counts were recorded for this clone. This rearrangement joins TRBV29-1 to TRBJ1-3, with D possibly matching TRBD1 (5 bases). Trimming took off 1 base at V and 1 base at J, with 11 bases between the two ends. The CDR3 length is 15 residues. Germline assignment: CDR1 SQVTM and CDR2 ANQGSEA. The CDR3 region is CSVEGHGTSGNTIYF. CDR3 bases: TGCAGCGTTGAAGGTCACGGGACTTCTGGAAACACCATATATTTT.

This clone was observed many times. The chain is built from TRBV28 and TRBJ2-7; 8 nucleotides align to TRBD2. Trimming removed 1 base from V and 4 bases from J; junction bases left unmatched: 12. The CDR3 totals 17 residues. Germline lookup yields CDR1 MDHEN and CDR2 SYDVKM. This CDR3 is CASSLSPFAGGGYEQYF. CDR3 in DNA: TGTGCCAGCAGTTTATCCCCGTTTGCGGGAGGTGGTTACGAGCAGTACTTC.

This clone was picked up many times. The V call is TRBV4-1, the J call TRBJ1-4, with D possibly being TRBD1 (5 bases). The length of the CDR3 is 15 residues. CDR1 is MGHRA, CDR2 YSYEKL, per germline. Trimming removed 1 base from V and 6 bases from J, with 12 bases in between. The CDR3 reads CASSQVRGADEKLFF. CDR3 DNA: TGCGCCAGCAGCCAAGTCCGCGGGGCAGATGAAAAACTGTTTTTT.